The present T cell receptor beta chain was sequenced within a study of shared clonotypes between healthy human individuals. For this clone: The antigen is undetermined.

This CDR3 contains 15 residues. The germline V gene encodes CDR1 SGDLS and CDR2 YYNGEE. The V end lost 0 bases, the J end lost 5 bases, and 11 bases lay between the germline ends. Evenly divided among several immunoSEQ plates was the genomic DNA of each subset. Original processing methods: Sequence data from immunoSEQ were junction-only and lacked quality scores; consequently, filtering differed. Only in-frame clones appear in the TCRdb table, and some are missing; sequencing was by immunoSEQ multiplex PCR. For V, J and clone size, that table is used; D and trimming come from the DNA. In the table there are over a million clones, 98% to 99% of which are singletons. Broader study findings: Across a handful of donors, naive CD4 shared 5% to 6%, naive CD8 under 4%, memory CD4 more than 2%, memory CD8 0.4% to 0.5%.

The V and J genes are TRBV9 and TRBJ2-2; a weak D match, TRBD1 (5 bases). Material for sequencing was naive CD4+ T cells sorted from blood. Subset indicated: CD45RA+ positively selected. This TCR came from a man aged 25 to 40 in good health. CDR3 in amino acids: CASSVVGHSTGELFF. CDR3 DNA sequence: TGTGCCAGCAGCGTAGTTGGACACTCGACCGGGGAGCTGTTTTTT.